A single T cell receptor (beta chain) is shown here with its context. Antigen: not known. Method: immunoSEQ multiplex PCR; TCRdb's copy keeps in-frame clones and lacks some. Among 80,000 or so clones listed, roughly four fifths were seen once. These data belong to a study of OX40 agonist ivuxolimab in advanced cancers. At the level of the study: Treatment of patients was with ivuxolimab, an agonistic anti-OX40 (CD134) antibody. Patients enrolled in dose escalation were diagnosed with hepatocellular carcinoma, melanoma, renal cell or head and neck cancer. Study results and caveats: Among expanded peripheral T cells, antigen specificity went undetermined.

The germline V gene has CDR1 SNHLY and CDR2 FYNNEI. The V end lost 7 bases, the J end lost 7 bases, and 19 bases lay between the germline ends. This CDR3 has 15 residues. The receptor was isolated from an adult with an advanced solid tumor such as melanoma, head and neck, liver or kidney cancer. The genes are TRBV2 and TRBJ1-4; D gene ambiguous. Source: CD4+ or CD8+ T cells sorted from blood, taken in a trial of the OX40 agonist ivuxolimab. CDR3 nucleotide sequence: TGTGCCAGCACCATGTATGAAGGACTTGGTGAAAAACTGTTTTTT. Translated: CASTMYEGLGEKLFF.